This T cell receptor (beta chain) appears in the sequencing data of a study of shared clonotypes between healthy human individuals. CDR1 and CDR2 (germline): ENHRY, SYGVKD. Trimming cost V 0 bases and J 1 base, with 10 bases left between them. The CDR3 is made up of 16 amino acids. Assay used: immunoSEQ multiplex PCR; TCRdb lists only in-frame clones, some missing. The table lists 2.5 million or so clones, over 85% of them singletons. The chain uses TRBV10-3 and TRBJ1-5, with D tentatively TRBD1 (6 bases). The sequence came from a man younger than 35 in good health. The sequencing sample was made of naive CD4+ T cells sorted from blood. The subset: CD45RA+ positively selected. The CDR3 coding sequence is TGTGCCATCAGTGAGTCCGGCAGGGGAAGCAATCAGCCCCAGCATTTT. It specifies CAISESGRGSNQPQHF.